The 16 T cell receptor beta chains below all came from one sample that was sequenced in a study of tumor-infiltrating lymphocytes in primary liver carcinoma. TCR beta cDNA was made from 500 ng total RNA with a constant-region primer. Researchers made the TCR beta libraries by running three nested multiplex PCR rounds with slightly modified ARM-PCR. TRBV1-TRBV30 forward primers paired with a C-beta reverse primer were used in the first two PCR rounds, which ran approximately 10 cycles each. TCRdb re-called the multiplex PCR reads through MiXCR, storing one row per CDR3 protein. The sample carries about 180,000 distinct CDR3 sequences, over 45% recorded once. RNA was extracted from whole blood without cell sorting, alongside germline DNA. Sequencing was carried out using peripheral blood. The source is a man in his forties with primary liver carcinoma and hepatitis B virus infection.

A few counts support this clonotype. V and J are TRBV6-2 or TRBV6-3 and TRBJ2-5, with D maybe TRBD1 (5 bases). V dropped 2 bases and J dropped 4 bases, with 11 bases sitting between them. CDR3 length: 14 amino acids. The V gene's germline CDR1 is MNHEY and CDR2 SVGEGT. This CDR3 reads CASSYEGQGETQYF. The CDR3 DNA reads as TGTGCCAGCAGTTACGAAGGGCAGGGAGAGACCCAGTACTTC.

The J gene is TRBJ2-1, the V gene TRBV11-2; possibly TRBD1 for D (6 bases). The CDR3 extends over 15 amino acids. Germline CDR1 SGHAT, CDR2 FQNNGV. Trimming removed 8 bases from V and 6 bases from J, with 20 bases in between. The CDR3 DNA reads TGTGCCAGCGGCCCTCGGGTCAGAGGGGGCAATGAGCAGTTCTTC. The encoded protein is CASGPRVRGGNEQFF.

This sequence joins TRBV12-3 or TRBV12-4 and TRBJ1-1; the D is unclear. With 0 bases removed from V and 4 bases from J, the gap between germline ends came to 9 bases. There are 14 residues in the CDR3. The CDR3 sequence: CASSLAASGTEAFF. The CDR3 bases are TGTGCCAGCAGTTTAGCCGCGAGCGGCACTGAAGCTTTCTTT.

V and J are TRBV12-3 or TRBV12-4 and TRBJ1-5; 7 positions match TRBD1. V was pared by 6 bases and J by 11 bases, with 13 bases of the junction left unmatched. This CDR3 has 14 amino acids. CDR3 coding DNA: TGTGCCAGCAGCGCTTCGAAAGGGGGGACAGCCCAGCATTTT. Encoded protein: CASSASKGGTAQHF.

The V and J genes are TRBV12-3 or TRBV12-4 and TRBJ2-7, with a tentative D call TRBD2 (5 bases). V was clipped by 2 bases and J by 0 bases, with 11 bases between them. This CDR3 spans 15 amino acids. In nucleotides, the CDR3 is TGTGCCAGCAGTTTAAGTGGAAGCGGCTCCTACGAGCAGTACTTC. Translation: CASSLSGSGSYEQYF.

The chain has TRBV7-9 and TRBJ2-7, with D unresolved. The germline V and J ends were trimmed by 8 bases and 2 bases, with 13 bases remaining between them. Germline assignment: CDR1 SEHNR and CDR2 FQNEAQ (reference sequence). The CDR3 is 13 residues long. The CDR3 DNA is TGTGCCAGCGGCCGGGTAGGTGCCTACGAGCAGTACTTC. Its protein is CASGRVGAYEQYF.

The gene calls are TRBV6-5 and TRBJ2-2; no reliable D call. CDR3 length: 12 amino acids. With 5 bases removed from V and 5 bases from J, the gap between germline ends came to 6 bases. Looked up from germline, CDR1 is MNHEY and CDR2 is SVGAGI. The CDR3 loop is CASSKNTGELFF. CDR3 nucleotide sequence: TGTGCCAGCAGTAAGAATACCGGGGAGCTGTTTTTT.

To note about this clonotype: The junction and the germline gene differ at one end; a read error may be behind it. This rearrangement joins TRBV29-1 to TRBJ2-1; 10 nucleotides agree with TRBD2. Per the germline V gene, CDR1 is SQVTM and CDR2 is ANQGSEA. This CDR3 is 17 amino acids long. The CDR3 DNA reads TGCAGCGTTGATCTAGCGGGAGCCCCGAGTTCCTACAATGACCAGTTCTTC. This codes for CSVDLAGAPSSYNDQFF.

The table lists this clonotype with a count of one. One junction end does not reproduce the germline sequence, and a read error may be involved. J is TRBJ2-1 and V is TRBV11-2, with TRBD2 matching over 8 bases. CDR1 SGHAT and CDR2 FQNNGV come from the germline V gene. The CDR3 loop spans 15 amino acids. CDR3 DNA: TGTGCCAGCAACTTAGAGGGACTAGTAGGAAATGAGCAGTTCTTC. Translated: CASNLEGLVGNEQFF.

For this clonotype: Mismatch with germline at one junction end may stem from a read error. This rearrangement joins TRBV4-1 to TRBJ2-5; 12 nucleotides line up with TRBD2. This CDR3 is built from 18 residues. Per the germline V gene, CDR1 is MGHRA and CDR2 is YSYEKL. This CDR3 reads CACSHTGLAGTIQETQYF. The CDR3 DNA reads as TGCGCCTGCAGCCACACGGGACTAGCGGGTACCATCCAAGAGACCCAGTACTTC.

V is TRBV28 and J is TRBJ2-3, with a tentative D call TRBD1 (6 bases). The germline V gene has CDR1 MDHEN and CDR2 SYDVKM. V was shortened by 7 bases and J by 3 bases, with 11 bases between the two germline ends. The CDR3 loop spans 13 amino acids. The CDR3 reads CASIKTGTDTQYF. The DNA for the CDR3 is TGTGCCAGCATAAAGACAGGTACAGATACGCAGTATTTT.

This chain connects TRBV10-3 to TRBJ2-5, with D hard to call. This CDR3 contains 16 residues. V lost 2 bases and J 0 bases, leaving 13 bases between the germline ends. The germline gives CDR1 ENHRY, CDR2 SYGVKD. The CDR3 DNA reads TGTGCCATCAGTGAGAACACGCCGTCTTACCAAGAGACCCAGTACTTC. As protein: CAISENTPSYQETQYF.

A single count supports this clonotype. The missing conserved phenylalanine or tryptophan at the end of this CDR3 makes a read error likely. The CDR3 here is CASSSSWTSGPDTQYL. DNA for the CDR3: TGTGCCAGTAGCTCTTCGTGGACTAGCGGACCAGATACGCAGTATCTT. The chain recombines TRBV6-5 with TRBJ2-3; TRBD2 agrees at 10 bases. The CDR3 has 16 residues. The germline CDR1 and CDR2 sequences are MNHEY and SVGAGI. Trimming cost V 9 bases and J 4 bases; bases outside gene matches: 13.

The CDR3 bases are TGTGCCAGCAGTAGTCTCGGCGGGGAGCTGTTTTTT. It specifies CASSSLGGELFF. The V call is TRBV12-3 or TRBV12-4, the J call TRBJ2-2; the D is unclear. V was shortened by 5 bases and J by 7 bases, with 8 bases between the two germline ends. The CDR3 has 12 amino acids.

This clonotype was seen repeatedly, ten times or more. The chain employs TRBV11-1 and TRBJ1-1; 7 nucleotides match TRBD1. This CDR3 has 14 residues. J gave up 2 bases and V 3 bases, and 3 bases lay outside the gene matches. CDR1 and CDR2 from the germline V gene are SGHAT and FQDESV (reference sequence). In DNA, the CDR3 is TGTGCCAGCAGCTTTGGGACAGCCAACACTGAAGCTTTCTTT. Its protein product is CASSFGTANTEAFF.

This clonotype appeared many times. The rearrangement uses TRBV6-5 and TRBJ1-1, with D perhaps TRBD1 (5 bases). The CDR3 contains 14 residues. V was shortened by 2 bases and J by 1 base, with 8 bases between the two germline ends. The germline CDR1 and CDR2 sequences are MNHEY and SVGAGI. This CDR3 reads CASSYGGTNTEAFF. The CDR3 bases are TGTGCCAGCAGTTACGGGGGGACGAACACTGAAGCTTTCTTT.